This entry lists 26 T cell receptor beta chains sequenced from one sample in a study of control samples from healthy donors and cancer patients. Using immunoSEQ multiplex PCR, the repertoire was profiled, and TCRdb retains in-frame clones only, with some absent. Of 100,000 to 150,000 clones listed, about nine tenths are singletons. The material sequenced was blood. Source of these receptors: a man between 18 and 29 years old in good health.

The chain links TRBV6-5 to TRBJ1-2; D remains ambiguous. Trimming left V 6 bases short and J 7 bases short, with 15 bases between. The CDR3 sequence is 13 residues long. Germline CDR1 reads MNHEY; CDR2 reads SVGAGI. The CDR3: CASRPRGSGGYTF. The CDR3 DNA follows: TGTGCCAGCAGGCCTCGGGGTTCGGGTGGCTACACCTTC.

This clone appeared a single time. CDR3 residues: CASSGRQGSGTEAFF. CDR3 sequence (DNA): TGTGCCAGCAGCGGACGACAGGGGTCGGGCACTGAAGCTTTCTTT. The V and J genes are TRBV9 and TRBJ1-1; TRBD1 agrees at 8 bases. This CDR3 comprises 15 residues. Germline V lookup: CDR1 SGDLS, CDR2 YYNGEE. V trimming: 3 bases; J trimming: 4 bases; junction bases outside the gene matches: 8.

This chain uses TRBV5-4 with TRBJ2-5, with 9 bases identical to TRBD1. The junction had 6 bases not matched to a gene; V was cut back by 4 bases and J by 5 bases. Germline-derived CDR1 and CDR2 are SGHNT and YYREEE (reference sequence). CDR3 length equals 14 residues. The CDR3 reads CASSQETGGETQYF. The CDR3 region has the DNA TGTGCCAGCAGCCAGGAGACAGGGGGTGAGACCCAGTACTTC. The whole variable domain, remainder taken from reference TRBV5-4 and TRBJ2-5, is ETGVTQSPTHLIKTRGQQVTLRCSSQSGHNTVSWYQQALGQGPQFIFQYYREEENGRGNFPPRFSGLQFPNYSSELNVNALELDDSALYLCASSQETGGETQYFGPGTRLLVL.

V and J are TRBV6-6 and TRBJ1-3, with D uncertain. Trimming took 0 bases from V and 5 from J, leaving 11 bases between them. The CDR3 runs 15 residues. The germline V gene encodes CDR1 MNHNY and CDR2 SVGAGI (reference sequence). The CDR3: CASSYSYGTRNTIYF. The CDR3 region has the DNA TGTGCCAGCAGTTACTCGTACGGTACCCGAAACACCATATATTTT.

The chain has TRBV2 and TRBJ1-1; D is unclear. The germline V gene has CDR1 SNHLY and CDR2 FYNNEI. Trimming cost V 1 base and J 3 bases, with 6 bases left between them. The CDR3 loop spans 13 amino acids. The CDR3 bases are TGTGCCAGCAGTGAAGTTCGGGACACTGAAGCTTTCTTT. This sequence encodes CASSEVRDTEAFF.

The chain recombines TRBV5-4 with TRBJ2-2, with 9 bases fitting TRBD2. Germline CDR1 is SGHNT and CDR2 is YYREEE (reference sequence). The CDR3 extends over 14 amino acids. The ends lost 4 bases at V and 7 bases at J; junction bases unmatched: 5. CDR3 sequence (DNA): TGTGCCAGCAGCGAGCGGGGGGATATCGGGGAGCTGTTTTTT. Encoded protein: CASSERGDIGELFF.

This clone has more than one count but fewer than ten. The chain uses TRBV2 and TRBJ2-2; D uncertain. The CDR3 is 15 residues long. V was cut by 6 bases and J by 1 base, with 12 bases left in between. Germline V gene lookup returns CDR1 SNHLY and CDR2 FYNNEI. The CDR3 sequence: CASRDRVQNTGELFF. In DNA, the CDR3 is TGTGCCAGCAGGGATAGGGTGCAGAACACCGGGGAGCTGTTTTTT.

The chain combines TRBV6-5 with TRBJ2-1; D is unresolved. The CDR3 contains 11 residues. Per the germline V gene, CDR1 is MNHEY and CDR2 is SVGAGI. Deletions cut 7 bases from V and 4 bases from J, with 5 bases between. CDR3 DNA: TGTGCCAGCAATCGGTACAATGAGCAGTTCTTC. This codes for CASNRYNEQFF.

The rearrangement joins TRBV6-5 to TRBJ2-1, with 8 nucleotides matching TRBD2. This CDR3 spans 15 amino acids. CDR1 and CDR2 from the germline V gene are MNHEY and SVGAGI. Trimming at V came to 8 bases and at J to 0 bases, leaving 6 bases not matched to a gene. The CDR3 loop is CASARRGVSYNEQFF. The CDR3 DNA reads TGTGCCAGCGCCCGGCGGGGGGTCTCCTACAATGAGCAGTTCTTC.

V gene TRBV11-2 combines with J gene TRBJ2-7; the match to TRBD2 covers 9 bases. Germline loops: CDR1 SGHAT, CDR2 FQNNGV. CDR3 size: 18 residues. With 5 bases clipped from V and 3 bases from J, the junction kept 17 bases outside the gene matches. Here the CDR3 DNA reads TGTGCCAGCAGCCCCGCTCTTTCCCGTAGCGGGGGAATCTACGAGCAGTACTTC. It is translated as CASSPALSRSGGIYEQYF. The complete variable domain, with remaining parts taken from reference TRBV11-2 and TRBJ2-7, reads EAGVAQSPRYKIIEKRQSVAFWCNPISGHATLYWYQQILGQGPKLLIQFQNNGVVDDSQLPKDRFSAERLKGVDSTLKIQPAKLEDSAVYLCASSPALSRSGGIYEQYFGPGTRLTVT.

J is TRBJ2-2 and V is TRBV9, with 10 bases matching TRBD1. Per germline, CDR1 SGDLS and CDR2 YYNGEE. This CDR3 is 15 amino acids long. The J segment lost 3 bases and the V segment lost 3 bases, leaving 2 bases of the junction unmatched. CDR3 amino acids: CASSATGGDTGELFF. CDR3 bases: TGTGCCAGCAGCGCGACAGGGGGCGACACCGGGGAGCTGTTTTTT.

This rearrangement joins TRBV7-9 to TRBJ2-2; tentative D call: TRBD2 (6 bases). The CDR3 covers 16 residues. Germline CDR1 reads SEHNR; CDR2 reads FQNEAQ (reference sequence). Trimming stripped 1 base from V and 2 bases from J, with 11 bases between. CDR3 sequence reads: CASSLGTITNTGELFF. CDR3 bases: TGTGCCAGCAGCTTAGGGACTATAACCAACACCGGGGAGCTGTTTTTT.

The chain uses TRBV5-1 and TRBJ2-7; D unresolved. The germline gives CDR1 SGHRS, CDR2 YFSETQ. Trimming removed 2 bases from V and 0 bases from J, with 12 bases in between. The length of the CDR3 is 15 residues. CDR3 DNA sequence: TGCGCCAGCAGCTTTGACATCGTAAGCTCCTACGAGCAGTACTTC. It yields the protein CASSFDIVSSYEQYF.

This clone has only one observation. This chain connects TRBV9 to TRBJ1-6; no reliable D call. V was pared by 0 bases and J by 9 bases, with 16 bases between. Germline V CDR1 and CDR2: SGDLS, YYNGEE. The CDR3 extends over 16 amino acids. The chain's CDR3 is CASSVAGHTDRSPLHF. The CDR3 DNA follows: TGTGCCAGCAGCGTAGCTGGGCATACTGACCGTTCACCCCTCCACTTT. Full variable domain (outside the CDR3, taken from reference TRBV9 and TRBJ1-6): DSGVTQTPKHLITATGQRVTLRCSPRSGDLSVYWYQQSLDQGLQFLIQYYNGEERAKGNILERFSAQQFPDLHSELNLSSLELGDSALYFCASSVAGHTDRSPLHFGNGTRLTVT.

This chain uses TRBV15 with TRBJ1-4; D uncertain. V shed 4 bases and J shed 6 bases, with 21 bases lying between them. CDR3 length equals 17 residues. Germline-derived CDR1 and CDR2 are LNHNV and YYDKDF (reference sequence). The CDR3: CATSILPRAARDEKLFF. In nucleotides, the CDR3 is TGTGCCACCAGCATTCTACCCCGGGCAGCTAGGGATGAAAAACTGTTTTTT.

This clone has only one observation. The J gene is TRBJ1-5, the V gene TRBV5-4, with D unclear. Germline V gene lookup returns CDR1 SGHNT and CDR2 YYREEE (reference sequence). With 3 bases removed from V and 6 bases from J, the gap between germline ends came to 4 bases. The CDR3 spans 11 residues. The CDR3 loop reads CASSWPQPQHF. The DNA for the CDR3 is TGTGCCAGCAGCTGGCCTCAGCCCCAGCATTTT. Looking up the rest from reference TRBV5-4 and TRBJ1-5 gives the full variable domain: ETGVTQSPTHLIKTRGQQVTLRCSSQSGHNTVSWYQQALGQGPQFIFQYYREEENGRGNFPPRFSGLQFPNYSSELNVNALELDDSALYLCASSWPQPQHFGDGTRLSIL.

The J gene is TRBJ2-5, the V gene TRBV24-1, with TRBD2 matching over 7 bases. This CDR3 is built from 16 residues. The germline gives CDR1 KGHDR, CDR2 SFDVKD. V was clipped by 4 bases and J by 5 bases; unmatched bases: 12. The CDR3 sequence is CATSDPGTKAGETQYF. CDR3 in DNA: TGTGCCACCAGTGACCCCGGGACTAAAGCAGGGGAGACCCAGTACTTC.

V usage is TRBV6-1 and J usage is TRBJ1-5, with TRBD1 identical over 7 bases. The CDR3 contains 16 residues. The V and J ends lost 1 base and 3 bases, in that order; junction bases with no gene match: 6. Looked up from germline, CDR1 is MNHNS and CDR2 is SASEGT. The CDR3 loop reads CASSEGRGLINQPQHF. In nucleotides, the CDR3 is TGTGCCAGCAGTGAAGGTAGGGGGCTTATCAATCAGCCCCAGCATTTT.

The rearrangement joins TRBV6-1 to TRBJ2-7; 12 nucleotides align to TRBD1. The CDR3 spans 16 residues. V lost 4 bases and J lost 5; bases outside the gene matches: 9. CDR1 is MNHNS and CDR2 is SASEGT in the germline V gene. The DNA for the CDR3 is TGTGCCAGCAGTGTAAATCCGGGACAGGGGGCGGACGAGCAGTACTTC. Translation gives CASSVNPGQGADEQYF.

For the CDR3, the DNA is TGTGCCAGCAGCCAACACCAGCGGGGGGGCCTGGGGGAGACCCAGTACTTC. This encodes CASSQHQRGGLGETQYF. This chain joins TRBV4-2 and TRBJ2-5, with 10 bases aligning to TRBD2. The J segment lost 5 bases and the V segment lost 2 bases, leaving 11 bases of the junction unmatched. The CDR3 runs to 17 residues. Germline CDR1 is LGHNA and CDR2 is YNFKEQ.

The V gene is TRBV16, the J gene TRBJ1-1; perhaps TRBD1 as D (5 bases). This CDR3 contains 14 residues. In germline, CDR1 is KGHSY, CDR2 FQNENV. The ends were cut back, 4 bases at V and 3 bases at J, with 12 bases in the middle. In DNA, the CDR3 is TGTGCCAGCAGCCTTCGCCCGGGGGACACTGAAGCTTTCTTT. Its protein is CASSLRPGDTEAFF.

This clone was observed once. The chain has TRBV15 and TRBJ2-7; a possible D gene is TRBD2 (7 bases). V lost 5 bases, J lost 6 bases, and 23 bases lay in between. This CDR3 region has 16 residues. Germline CDR1 LNHNV, CDR2 YYDKDF (reference sequence). The CDR3 here is CATSARGRGGGGEQYF. In nucleotides, the CDR3 is TGTGCCACCAGCGCGCGGGGGCGAGGAGGTGGAGGCGAGCAGTACTTC.

This chain joins TRBV18 and TRBJ1-1; D uncertain. V was shortened by 3 bases and J by 4 bases, with 9 bases between the two germline ends. The germline gives CDR1 KGHSH, CDR2 LQKENI. The CDR3 is made up of 13 amino acids. CDR3 coding DNA: TGTGCCAGCTCACCCGGTGGGAGCACTGAAGCTTTCTTT. Protein sequence: CASSPGGSTEAFF. Combining the CDR3 with reference TRBV18 and TRBJ1-1 gives the whole variable domain NAGVMQNPRHLVRRRGQEARLRCSPMKGHSHVYWYRQLPEEGLKFMVYLQKENIIDESGMPKERFSAEFPKEGPSILRIQQVVRGDSAAYFCASSPGGSTEAFFGQGTRLTVV.

V usage is TRBV5-6 and J usage is TRBJ1-6; TRBD1 matches at 7 bases. V lost 3 bases and J lost 8; bases outside the gene matches: 8. CDR3 size: 15 residues. In germline, CDR1 is SGHDT, CDR2 YYEEEE. The CDR3 here is CASSSIDRDDSPLHF. The CDR3 bases are TGTGCCAGCAGCTCAATTGACAGGGATGATTCACCCCTCCACTTT.

The rearrangement joins TRBV2 to TRBJ1-2; D unclear. Per the germline V gene, CDR1 is SNHLY and CDR2 is FYNNEI. Trimming removed 2 bases from V and 4 bases from J, with 8 bases in between. The CDR3 runs to 13 residues. Here the CDR3 DNA reads TGTGCCAGCAGTGAACCGGACGTCTATGGCTACACCTTC. Translation gives CASSEPDVYGYTF.

V is TRBV2 and J is TRBJ2-7; 9 bases agree with TRBD1. The germline gives CDR1 SNHLY, CDR2 FYNNEI. Losses at the gene ends were 10 bases for V and 5 bases for J; bases not matched to a gene: 12. This CDR3 is built from 14 residues. Here the CDR3 DNA reads TGTGCCAACACACCGGGACAGGGTGTTAACGAGCAGTACTTC. Translating it yields CANTPGQGVNEQYF.